The 14 T cell receptor beta chains given below trace back to one sample, sequenced in a study of blood T cell repertoires in COVID-19 (dated by TCRdb to 2019 to 2021). Receptors were amplified or captured by the immunoSEQ multiplex PCR assay. Entries here come from immuneACCESS through TCRdb and include only in-frame sequences with V and J called. Some clones fail to appear in such tables; in the studies checked, an unresolved V gene covers under half of the shortfall, and the cause of the remainder is unknown. In all, the sample holds around 270,000 clones, and about 83% of those were seen once. Of the sample, about 1.5% falls within the top ten clones. Sample: peripheral blood. The receptors were gathered from a woman aged 40 to 49 who had recovered from COVID-19.

This clone was seen once. The genes are TRBV25-1 and TRBJ2-1, with 8 positions matching TRBD2. J lost 4 bases, V lost 0 bases, and 5 bases had no gene match. There are 16 residues in the CDR3. Germline values: CDR1 MGHDK, CDR2 SYGVNS. The CDR3: CASSEYGTRYYNEQFF. The CDR3 DNA follows: TGTGCCAGCAGTGAATATGGGACTAGGTATTACAATGAGCAGTTCTTC.

CDR3 DNA: TGTGCCAGCAGCACAAGACAGGGAAATAATGAAAAACTGTTTTTT. This encodes CASSTRQGNNEKLFF. The rearrangement uses TRBV5-4 and TRBJ1-4, with 7 bases fitting TRBD1. Per germline, CDR1 SGHNT and CDR2 YYREEE (reference sequence). J gave up 4 bases and V 4 bases, and 7 bases lay outside the gene matches. This CDR3 spans 15 amino acids. Supplemented by reference TRBV5-4 and TRBJ1-4, the full variable domain reads ETGVTQSPTHLIKTRGQQVTLRCSSQSGHNTVSWYQQALGQGPQFIFQYYREEENGRGNFPPRFSGLQFPNYSSELNVNALELDDSALYLCASSTRQGNNEKLFFGSGTQLSVL.

This clone appeared a few times. This chain links TRBV15 with TRBJ2-1; 7 bases line up with TRBD2. Germline V gives CDR1 LNHNV, CDR2 YYDKDF (reference sequence). The CDR3 has 15 amino acids. J lost 5 bases, V lost 4 bases, and 8 bases had no gene match. The CDR3, as DNA: TGTGCCACCAGCACGTGGGGGAGGGCGGACAATGAGCAGTTCTTC. Translating gives CATSTWGRADNEQFF.

This clone was counted a single time. The rearrangement joins TRBV11-3 to TRBJ1-2; no firm D call. From germline, CDR1 is SGHNT and CDR2 YENEEA. With 0 bases removed from V and 2 bases from J, the gap between germline ends came to 10 bases. The CDR3 loop spans 15 amino acids. The CDR3 nucleotides are TGTGCCAGCAGCTTAGATCCGGCGGGGAACTATGGCTACACCTTC. Its translation is CASSLDPAGNYGYTF.

This chain links TRBV6-5 with TRBJ2-1, with D tentatively TRBD2 (6 bases). CDR1 and CDR2 (germline): MNHEY, SVGAGI. The CDR3 has 14 amino acids. V was trimmed by 4 bases and J by 2 bases, leaving 9 bases between them. CDR3 residues: CASSSGEAYNEQFF. For the CDR3, the DNA is TGTGCCAGCAGTTCGGGGGAGGCCTACAATGAGCAGTTCTTC.

The gene calls are TRBV9 and TRBJ1-4; D uncertain. Germline V CDR1 and CDR2: SGDLS, YYNGEE. Trimming took 1 base from V and 0 from J, leaving 7 bases between them. The CDR3 loop spans 15 amino acids. DNA for the CDR3: TGTGCCAGCAGCGTATCCCCTGCAACTAATGAAAAACTGTTTTTT. Translated: CASSVSPATNEKLFF.

This sequence joins TRBV7-2 and TRBJ2-7, with 7 positions matching TRBD2. Losses at the gene ends were 5 bases for V and 2 bases for J; bases not matched to a gene: 6. The CDR3 extends over 14 amino acids. Germline CDR1 and CDR2: SGHTA and FQGNSA. The CDR3 nucleotides are TGTGCCAGCAGCAGTGGCGGGGGAGCCTACGAGCAGTACTTC. This translates into CASSSGGGAYEQYF.

This chain uses TRBV10-1 with TRBJ2-2, with D hard to call. The CDR3 spans 12 residues. Between the trimmed V and J ends, which lost 7 bases and 0 bases, there was a span of 3 bases. Germline V gene lookup returns CDR1 WNHNN and CDR2 SYGVQD (reference sequence). The CDR3 region is CASTTNTGELFF. CDR3 DNA sequence: TGCGCCAGCACTACGAACACCGGGGAGCTGTTTTTT.

The J gene is TRBJ1-1, the V gene TRBV6-1, with D uncertain. Trimming pared 2 bases from V and 1 base from J, leaving 11 bases between. This CDR3 is 15 amino acids long. From germline, CDR1 is MNHNS and CDR2 SASEGT. In DNA form, the CDR3 reads TGTGCCAGCAGTGAACGATGGGGAGGGAACACTGAAGCTTTCTTT. The encoded protein is CASSERWGGNTEAFF.

The genes are TRBV5-1 and TRBJ2-7, with TRBD1 identical over 8 bases. The CDR3 spans 14 residues. The V gene's germline CDR1 is SGHRS and CDR2 YFSETQ. V lost 1 base and J lost 7; bases outside the gene matches: 7. CDR3 sequence: CASSLTPGGEEQYF. CDR3 nucleotide sequence: TGCGCCAGCAGCTTGACGCCAGGGGGCGAAGAGCAGTACTTC.

This rearrangement joins TRBV12-3 or TRBV12-4 to TRBJ1-5; D unclear. CDR3 length: 13 residues. V lost 3 bases and J lost 4, with 7 bases in between. The CDR3 region is CASSFQTNQPQHF. The CDR3 region has the DNA TGTGCCAGCAGTTTTCAGACTAATCAGCCCCAGCATTTT.

This chain links TRBV28 with TRBJ1-5, with TRBD1 identical over 8 bases. CDR1 and CDR2 from the germline V gene are MDHEN and SYDVKM. The CDR3 covers 15 residues. J lost 4 bases, V lost 2 bases, and 4 bases had no gene match. In DNA form, the CDR3 reads TGTGCCAGCAGTTTACGAGGACAGGGAAATCAGCCCCAGCATTTT. Translating it yields CASSLRGQGNQPQHF.

This chain links TRBV7-9 with TRBJ1-5; 12 positions agree with TRBD1. V shed 4 bases, J shed 8 bases, and the junction held 6 bases outside the gene matches. The CDR3 length is 15 residues. Per germline, CDR1 SEHNR and CDR2 FQNEAQ (reference sequence). CDR3 residues: CASSWGQGAAEPQHF. The CDR3 coding sequence is TGTGCCAGCAGCTGGGGACAGGGGGCGGCCGAGCCCCAGCATTTT.

This clone was counted a single time. The chain recombines TRBV6-1 with TRBJ2-1; the match to TRBD1 covers 8 bases. CDR3 length equals 14 residues. The V and J ends lost 0 bases and 14 bases, in that order; junction bases with no gene match: 9. The germline V gene has CDR1 MNHNS and CDR2 SASEGT. The CDR3 loop reads CASSEAGRTGFKFF. The DNA of the CDR3 is TGTGCCAGCAGTGAAGCGGGAAGGACAGGGTTTAAGTTCTTC.